This T cell receptor (beta chain) appears in the sequencing data of a study of molecular identifiers for immune sequencing clone quantification. Study information: Within a replicate experiment, RNA obtained from either approximately 20,000 or 100,000 naive CD8 cells was divided into five aliquots, and four of those aliquots were then sequenced.

The authors gated naive CD8 T cells as CD8+CD4-CCR7+CD45RA+ for sorting. TCRdb reanalysed the PCR reads using MiXCR and keeps one entry per CDR3 protein. The table has over 300,000 distinct CDR3 sequences, 24% seen once. The V gene's germline CDR1 is SQVTM and CDR2 ANQGSEA. The length of the CDR3 is 17 residues. On this clonotype itself: A much larger clone is a single base away; this may be a read error.

The chain joins TRBV29-1 to TRBJ2-7; tentatively, D is TRBD1 or TRBD2 (5 bases each). This receptor was taken from a human donor in good health. Some libraries in this study had Jurkat cell RNA spiked in. Input material: naive CD8+ T cells from blood, with Jurkat cell RNA spiked in. Subset indicated: FACS-sorted CD8+CD4-CCR7+CD45RA+ naive T cells. CDR3 residues: CSVDNTWGGSDGYEQHF. In nucleotides, the CDR3 is TGCAGCGTTGACAACACCTGGGGCGGGTCCGACGGCTACGAGCAGCACTTC.